Below, 27 T cell receptor beta chains from the same sample are listed, as sequenced in a study of blood T cell repertoires in COVID-19. Repertoires were generated with immunoSEQ multiplex PCR, while TCRdb's copy carries only in-frame clones and drops some. The sample has 100,000 to 150,000 clones; around 80% are singletons. Sequenced: peripheral blood. These TCRs come from a man between 65 and 85 years old with acute or convalescent COVID-19.

The J gene is TRBJ2-1, the V gene TRBV2; 8 bases align to TRBD2. The CDR3 is made up of 17 amino acids. Trimming took 7 bases from V and 0 from J; bases not matched to a gene: 11. Germline V gene data show CDR1 as SNHLY and CDR2 as FYNNEI. CDR3 in amino acids: CASNALGLASSYNEQFF. For the CDR3, the DNA is TGTGCCAGCAATGCCCTCGGACTAGCTAGCTCCTACAATGAGCAGTTCTTC.

The chain combines TRBV4-1 with TRBJ2-7; 9 positions match TRBD2. Germline lookup yields CDR1 MGHRA and CDR2 YSYEKL. With V trimmed by 4 bases and J by 0 bases, 10 bases remained unmatched. The CDR3 contains 17 residues. CDR3 region: CASSPSGQRGASYEQYF. CDR3 in DNA: TGCGCCAGCAGCCCGTCTGGGCAGCGGGGGGCCTCCTACGAGCAGTACTTC.

The chain couples TRBV11-2 to TRBJ2-3; 11 bases agree with TRBD2. The CDR3 is 16 residues long. Per the germline V gene, CDR1 is SGHAT and CDR2 is FQNNGV. The trim removed 0 bases at V and 5 bases at J, leaving 4 bases unmatched. The CDR3 reads CASSLETSGGLDTQYF. CDR3 DNA sequence: TGTGCCAGCAGCTTAGAAACTAGCGGGGGCCTAGATACGCAGTATTTT.

V and J are TRBV9 and TRBJ2-3, with D possibly being TRBD2 (6 bases). Trimming shortened V by 3 bases and J by 4 bases, and 21 bases separated the two germline ends. Germline loops: CDR1 SGDLS, CDR2 YYNGEE. The length of the CDR3 is 17 residues. CDR3 nucleotide sequence: TGTGCCAGCAGCGCTCCGACGTGGGACTCGCGGGCAGATACGCAGTATTTT. Protein: CASSAPTWDSRADTQYF. The whole variable domain, remainder taken from reference TRBV9 and TRBJ2-3, is DSGVTQTPKHLITATGQRVTLRCSPRSGDLSVYWYQQSLDQGLQFLIQYYNGEERAKGNILERFSAQQFPDLHSELNLSSLELGDSALYFCASSAPTWDSRADTQYFGPGTRLTVL.

This chain connects TRBV2 to TRBJ2-3, with 11 bases matching TRBD1. Germline V gives CDR1 SNHLY, CDR2 FYNNEI. The CDR3 covers 17 residues. The trim removed 3 bases at V and 5 bases at J, leaving 10 bases unmatched. The CDR3 loop reads CASSDSLGQGGGDTQYF. The DNA for the CDR3 is TGTGCCAGCAGTGATAGTCTGGGACAGGGGGGGGGAGATACGCAGTATTTT. Looking up the rest from reference TRBV2 and TRBJ2-3 gives the full variable domain: EPEVTQTPSHQVTQMGQEVILRCVPISNHLYFYWYRQILGQKVEFLVSFYNNEISEKSEIFDDQFSVERPDGSNFTLKIRSTKLEDSAMYFCASSDSLGQGGGDTQYFGPGTRLTVL.

Here the CDR3 reads CASSRWDSTYGYTF. The CDR3, as DNA: TGTGCCAGCAGCAGATGGGACAGTACCTATGGCTACACCTTC. The chain recombines TRBV5-4 with TRBJ1-2; 7 positions agree with TRBD1. V dropped 4 bases and J dropped 4; count of bases not matched to a gene: 7. The germline V gene encodes CDR1 SGHNT and CDR2 YYREEE (reference sequence). This CDR3 spans 14 amino acids.

The chain uses TRBV5-1 and TRBJ2-7, with 9 bases lining up with TRBD1. V gave up 4 bases and J gave up 5 bases; unmatched junction bases: 7. This CDR3 has 14 residues. Germline assignment: CDR1 SGHRS and CDR2 YFSETQ. The CDR3 protein is CASSGGQGDDEQYF. In DNA, the CDR3 is TGCGCCAGCAGCGGGGGACAGGGAGACGACGAGCAGTACTTC.

This clone appeared many times. This chain joins TRBV6-5 and TRBJ1-1; tentative D call: TRBD1 (5 bases). Germline values: CDR1 MNHEY, CDR2 SVGAGI. The CDR3 runs to 16 residues. Trimming stripped 2 bases from V and 8 bases from J, with 21 bases between. The DNA of the CDR3 is TGTGCCAGCAGTTACGGGCCAGGGAGGAGTGGCGTAGAAGCTTTCTTT. As protein: CASSYGPGRSGVEAFF.

The V call is TRBV6-5, the J call TRBJ1-3, with TRBD1 as a possible D gene (6 bases). The CDR3 contains 15 residues. Trimming removed 6 bases from V and 4 bases from J, with 16 bases in between. Looked up from germline, CDR1 is MNHEY and CDR2 is SVGAGI. The CDR3 nucleotides are TGTGCCAGCAGGCTCGATCAGGGGATCGGAAACACCATATATTTT. This gives the protein CASRLDQGIGNTIYF.

The chain uses TRBV19 and TRBJ2-2; D is undetermined. V was clipped by 9 bases and J by 4 bases, with 12 bases between them. The germline gives CDR1 LNHDA, CDR2 SQIVND (reference sequence). The CDR3 contains 13 residues. CDR3 sequence: CASAVTITGELFF. The CDR3 nucleotides read TGTGCCAGCGCAGTGACAATCACCGGGGAGCTGTTTTTT.

The chain has TRBV3-1 (or the pseudogene TRBV3-2) and TRBJ1-3; D call uncertain. Trimming removed 3 bases from V and 7 bases from J, with 10 bases in between. The germline V gene has CDR1 LGHDT and CDR2 YNNKEL (reference sequence). This CDR3 comprises 13 residues. CDR3 residues: CASSQATQNTIYF. DNA for the CDR3: TGTGCCAGCAGCCAGGCGACTCAGAACACCATATATTTT.

J is TRBJ2-7 and V is TRBV5-1; D gene uncertain. Germline-derived CDR1 and CDR2 are SGHRS and YFSETQ. The CDR3 length is 11 residues. Trimming removed 5 bases at V and 3 bases at J, with 6 bases between. The DNA of the CDR3 is TGCGCCAGCAGAATCGGCTACGAGCAGTACTTC. Its protein is CASRIGYEQYF.

The chain is built from TRBV5-1 and TRBJ2-7; 12 bases fit TRBD1. The CDR3 spans 16 residues. CDR1 SGHRS and CDR2 YFSETQ come from the germline V gene. Trimming at V came to 4 bases and at J to 4 bases, leaving 9 bases not matched to a gene. The CDR3 reads CASSRSPGQGAYEQYF. The CDR3 coding sequence is TGCGCCAGCAGCCGGTCGCCGGGACAGGGGGCTTACGAGCAGTACTTC.

The chain carries TRBV28 and TRBJ2-7, with 7 bases that match TRBD1. The germline V gene encodes CDR1 MDHEN and CDR2 SYDVKM. V lost 2 bases and J lost 3; bases outside the gene matches: 25. The CDR3 has 21 residues. The CDR3, as DNA: TGTGCCAGCAGTTTAGGGTATAAACCGATACAGGGGCTGCTCAATATCTACGAGCAGTACTTC. This encodes CASSLGYKPIQGLLNIYEQYF.

The rearrangement joins TRBV9 to TRBJ1-2; tentatively, D is TRBD1 (5 bases). The CDR3 length is 11 residues. The V end was cut by 10 bases, the J end by 2 bases, with 9 bases between. The germline V gene has CDR1 SGDLS and CDR2 YYNGEE. The CDR3 nucleotides are TGTGCCTCCCGACAGAACTATGGCTACACCTTC. Translating it yields CASRQNYGYTF.

This clone came up once. The rearrangement joins TRBV28 to TRBJ1-4; D perhaps matches TRBD1 (6 bases). The CDR3 consists of 15 residues. In germline, CDR1 is MDHEN, CDR2 SYDVKM. Trimming stripped 5 bases from V and 10 bases from J, with 20 bases between. The CDR3 DNA reads TGTGCCAGCAGTCCAGTCACCGGGACACGGGTAAAACTGTTTTTT. This encodes CASSPVTGTRVKLFF.

This chain's CDR3 is CASSYRDRGPVSEAFF. The CDR3 nucleotides read TGTGCCAGTAGTTATAGGGACAGGGGACCTGTAAGTGAAGCTTTCTTT. The gene calls are TRBV19 and TRBJ1-1, with 10 bases identical to TRBD1. Germline trimming cut 5 bases from V and 7 bases from J; bases unmatched to any gene: 13. The CDR3 extends over 16 amino acids. Germline-derived CDR1 and CDR2 are LNHDA and SQIVND (reference sequence).

This clone was picked up one time. The rearrangement joins TRBV7-9 to TRBJ1-3, with 7 bases matching TRBD1. The CDR3 has 15 residues. The germline V gene has CDR1 SEHNR and CDR2 FQNEAQ (reference sequence). V shed 5 bases and J 0 bases; nucleotides not matched to a gene: 4. The DNA for the CDR3 is TGTGCCAGCAGCCGGGGGACAGCCTCTGGAAACACCATATATTTT. It specifies CASSRGTASGNTIYF.

This clone was detected only a few times. CDR3 sequence reads: CASSSPGSNQPQHF. The CDR3 region has the DNA TGTGCCAGCAGTTCCCCGGGTAGCAATCAGCCCCAGCATTTT. The chain uses TRBV6-5 and TRBJ1-5; D ambiguous. The CDR3 runs to 14 residues. The V and J ends lost 4 bases and 0 bases respectively, with 7 bases between them. Looked up from germline, CDR1 is MNHEY and CDR2 is SVGAGI.

This clone was recorded once. V and J are TRBV9 and TRBJ2-5, with TRBD2 as a possible D gene (6 bases). The V gene's germline CDR1 is SGDLS and CDR2 YYNGEE. CDR3 size: 15 residues. Trimming cost V 4 bases and J 5 bases, with 18 bases left between them. The CDR3 DNA reads TGTGCCAGCAGCCCCCGAAGGGGAGGAGGCGAGACCCAGTACTTC. The encoded protein is CASSPRRGGGETQYF.

Comment on this clone: At one boundary the junction diverges from the germline segment, which might be a read error. This sequence joins TRBV6-5 and TRBJ1-2; 8 nucleotides align to TRBD1. The CDR3 spans 11 residues. Germline lookup yields CDR1 MNHEY and CDR2 SVGAGI. CDR3: CASSKGQAWAF. The CDR3 DNA follows: TGTGCCAGCAGTAAGGGACAGGCCTGGGCCTTC.

The CDR3 here is CASGTSYEQYF. The CDR3 nucleotides read TGCGCCAGCGGGACATCGTACGAGCAGTACTTC. V is TRBV5-1 and J is TRBJ2-7, with D possibly TRBD1 on 6 matching bases. V lost 7 bases, J lost 4 bases, and 9 bases lay in between. The germline CDR1 and CDR2 sequences are SGHRS and YFSETQ. There are 11 residues in the CDR3. The variable domain in full, completed from reference TRBV5-1 and TRBJ2-7, reads KAGVTQTPRYLIKTRGQQVTLSCSPISGHRSVSWYQQTPGQGLQFLFEYFSETQRNKGNFPGRFSGRQFSNSRSEMNVSTLELGDSALYLCASGTSYEQYFGPGTRLTVT.

The rearrangement joins TRBV28 to TRBJ2-5; 10 bases agree with TRBD1. The CDR3 contains 15 residues. The V gene end was trimmed by 3 bases and the J gene end by 3 bases; junction bases not matched to a gene: 4. Germline V gene lookup returns CDR1 MDHEN and CDR2 SYDVKM. The CDR3 is CASSFLGTGEETQYF. The CDR3 coding sequence is TGTGCCAGCAGTTTTCTGGGGACAGGGGAAGAGACCCAGTACTTC.

This sequence joins TRBV2 and TRBJ2-1; 7 bases fit TRBD1. Unmatched junction bases numbered 16, after V lost 7 bases and J lost 10 bases. This CDR3 comprises 15 residues. In germline, CDR1 is SNHLY, CDR2 FYNNEI. CDR3 loop: CASKEEGGRGGEQFF. The CDR3 DNA reads TGTGCCAGCAAAGAGGAAGGGGGCCGAGGTGGCGAGCAGTTCTTC.

The V and J genes are TRBV7-8 and TRBJ2-7, with TRBD2 identical over 14 bases. The V gene end was trimmed by 3 bases and the J gene end by 6 bases; junction bases not matched to a gene: 10. In germline, CDR1 is SGHVS, CDR2 FQNEAQ. CDR3 size: 17 residues. CDR3 sequence reads: CASSFPGLAGAGGEQYF. CDR3 DNA sequence: TGTGCCAGCAGCTTCCCGGGACTAGCGGGGGCCGGGGGCGAGCAGTACTTC.

The chain recombines TRBV10-2 with TRBJ2-2; D is undetermined. Germline-derived CDR1 and CDR2 are WSHSY and SAAADI. V gave up 5 bases and J gave up 2 bases, with 9 bases separating them. The CDR3 runs to 14 residues. The CDR3 reads CASSQNRNTGELFF. The CDR3 DNA sequence: TGCGCCAGCAGTCAGAACAGAAACACCGGGGAGCTGTTTTTT.

This chain connects TRBV30 to TRBJ1-5; tentative D call: TRBD1 (5 bases). In germline, CDR1 is GTSNPN, CDR2 SVGIG (reference sequence). Between the trimmed V and J ends, which lost 3 bases and 11 bases, there was a span of 14 bases. The CDR3 extends over 12 amino acids. The CDR3 region has the DNA TGTGCCTGGAGCATTAGTGCGGGGGCCCAGCATTTT. It codes for CAWSISAGAQHF.